The sequence of this T cell receptor (beta chain) was determined in a study of T cells in localized non-small cell lung cancer. The method was immunoSEQ multiplex PCR; TCRdb's version includes in-frame clones alone and lacks a portion of them. The sample gives some 130,000 clones, more than 70% of which show up once; 1.7% is in the top ten. V lost 3 bases to trimming and J lost 9 bases, with 11 bases between them. The CDR3 is 13 residues long. The germline gives CDR1 SEHNR, CDR2 FQNEAQ (reference sequence). In the case of this clone: Antigen specificity is unknown.

Notes on the study in general: Uninvolved adjacent lung showed peak T cell clonality, exceeding tumor. For the top 100 tumor clones, a median approximately 50 also appeared in adjacent lung. Heterogeneity within the tumor remains possible, as just one region underwent sequencing.

Sample: peripheral blood, taken before any cancer treatment. The chain recombines TRBV7-9 with TRBJ1-4; D is unresolved. This clonotype was sampled from a female donor of 60 years or more with stage I lung adenocarcinoma. The CDR3: CASSFQRDQKLFF. In nucleotides, the CDR3 is TGTGCCAGCAGCTTTCAAAGGGATCAAAAACTGTTTTTT.